These 28 T cell receptor beta chains originate from one sample sequenced in a study of cytomegalovirus exposure and HLA in healthy donors. Clones were sequenced by immunoSEQ multiplex PCR, and TCRdb holds only the in-frame ones, with some missing. The sample consists of under 250,000 clones, around 90% of them appearing once. The source material was PBMCs. These receptors all come from a woman aged 18-29 years in good health and CMV-seropositive.

As regards this clone: Other DNA sequences in this sample translate to the same CDR3. The chain recombines TRBV27 with TRBJ1-2; 7 positions agree with TRBD1. This CDR3 has 16 residues. V trimming: 0 bases; J trimming: 4 bases; junction bases outside the gene matches: 8. Germline CDR1 reads MNHEY; CDR2 reads SMNVEV (reference sequence). The DNA for the CDR3 is TGTGCCAGCAGTTTATCACGTGACAGGGCCCTCTATGGCTACACCTTC. Translation: CASSLSRDRALYGYTF.

J is TRBJ1-2 and V is TRBV7-9; 9 nucleotides align to TRBD1. Per the germline V gene, CDR1 is SEHNR and CDR2 is FQNEAQ (reference sequence). The junction had 5 bases not matched to a gene; V was cut back by 8 bases and J by 1 base. CDR3 size: 14 residues. CDR3: CASLGQGLNYGYTF. DNA for the CDR3: TGTGCCAGCCTGGGACAGGGTCTTAACTATGGCTACACCTTC.

The chain is built from TRBV2 and TRBJ2-5, with 9 positions matching TRBD2. After removal of 7 bases from V and 5 bases from J, the junction contained 8 bases not matched to a gene. Germline CDR1 reads SNHLY; CDR2 reads FYNNEI. The CDR3 spans 14 residues. CDR3 DNA: TGTGCCAGCACTCGACTAGCGGAGGGGGAGACCCAGTACTTC. It specifies CASTRLAEGETQYF.

The J gene is TRBJ2-1, the V gene TRBV6-6; 8 bases align to TRBD2. There are 15 residues in the CDR3. From germline, CDR1 is MNHNY and CDR2 SVGAGI (reference sequence). Trimming cost V 2 bases and J 6 bases; bases outside gene matches: 6. CDR3: CASSYTGGSSNEQFF. Here the CDR3 DNA reads TGTGCCAGCAGTTACACGGGGGGGTCAAGCAATGAGCAGTTCTTC.

There are a few counts of this clone. The rearrangement uses TRBV10-2 and TRBJ1-5; 8 bases match TRBD1. In germline, CDR1 is WSHSY, CDR2 SAAADI. Unmatched junction bases numbered 3, after V lost 3 bases and J lost 5 bases. The CDR3 is made up of 14 amino acids. CDR3 in amino acids: CASSDRTGHQPQHF. CDR3 nucleotides: TGCGCCAGCAGTGATCGGACAGGGCATCAGCCCCAGCATTTT.

This clone was found once. The chain couples TRBV4-1 to TRBJ2-5, with D perhaps matching TRBD2 (6 bases). CDR1 is MGHRA and CDR2 is YSYEKL in the germline V gene. Trimming removed 0 bases from V and 1 base from J, with 12 bases in between. The CDR3 is 16 amino acids. The CDR3 sequence is CASSQEEGTPQETQYF. The CDR3 DNA is TGCGCCAGCAGCCAAGAGGAGGGGACTCCCCAAGAGACCCAGTACTTC.

This rearrangement joins TRBV27 to TRBJ1-3, with 7 nucleotides matching TRBD1. The CDR3 covers 13 residues. Germline V gene data show CDR1 as MNHEY and CDR2 as SMNVEV (reference sequence). V trimming: 5 bases; J trimming: 3 bases; junction bases outside the gene matches: 1. The CDR3 reads CASSTGVGNTIYF. CDR3 in DNA: TGTGCCAGCAGTACAGGGGTTGGAAACACCATATATTTT.

The V and J genes are TRBV27 and TRBJ2-7, with 9 positions matching TRBD2. With V trimmed by 6 bases and J by 4 bases, 7 bases remained unmatched. CDR3 length: 14 amino acids. Germline V gives CDR1 MNHEY, CDR2 SMNVEV (reference sequence). CDR3 in amino acids: CASSLTSGVYEQYF. The CDR3 nucleotides are TGTGCCAGCAGCCTGACTAGCGGAGTTTACGAGCAGTACTTC.

This chain connects TRBV29-1 to TRBJ2-1; 8 bases are shared with TRBD2. Germline V gene sequence: CDR1 SQVTM, CDR2 ANQGSEA. The junction had 3 bases not matched to a gene; V was cut back by 6 bases and J by 2 bases. The CDR3 length is 13 residues. CDR3 DNA sequence: TGCAGCGTCAGCGGGAGTGCCTACAATGAGCAGTTCTTC. Its translation: CSVSGSAYNEQFF.

The chain uses TRBV4-1 and TRBJ2-7; TRBD2 might be the D (6 bases). The CDR3 contains 15 residues. Germline V gives CDR1 MGHRA, CDR2 YSYEKL. Trimming took off 1 base at V and 4 bases at J, with 14 bases between the two ends. This CDR3 reads CASSQGLGGGYEQYF. In DNA form, the CDR3 reads TGCGCCAGCAGCCAAGGATTGGGGGGTGGGTACGAGCAGTACTTC.

The chain couples TRBV18 to TRBJ1-1; no clear D gene. The germline V gene encodes CDR1 KGHSH and CDR2 LQKENI. The V end lost 10 bases, the J end lost 0 bases, and 12 bases lay between the germline ends. The CDR3 has 13 amino acids. The CDR3 sequence is CATLVGMNTEAFF. DNA for the CDR3: TGTGCCACCCTCGTCGGGATGAACACTGAAGCTTTCTTT.

The chain combines TRBV9 with TRBJ2-7; tentatively, D is TRBD2 (6 bases). The germline V gene encodes CDR1 SGDLS and CDR2 YYNGEE. V was pared by 0 bases and J by 5 bases, with 27 bases between. The CDR3 has 19 residues. The CDR3 DNA is TGTGCCAGCAGCGTAGCTGGTGGGGGAGGACGGGAAAAAGGGCACGAGCAGTACTTC. It specifies CASSVAGGGGREKGHEQYF.

This clone was observed a few times. The chain joins TRBV5-4 to TRBJ2-6; TRBD2 is a possible D gene (6 bases). The CDR3 extends over 16 amino acids. V was cut by 5 bases and J by 4 bases, with 16 bases left in between. CDR1 SGHNT and CDR2 YYREEE come from the germline V gene (reference sequence). The CDR3 DNA sequence: TGTGCCAGCAGAAAGGATCGGGAGATAGGGGCCAACGTCCTGACTTTC. It codes for CASRKDREIGANVLTF.

The chain joins TRBV6-1 to TRBJ1-2; 9 bases map to TRBD1. The J segment lost 0 bases and the V segment lost 4 bases, leaving 12 bases of the junction unmatched. Germline V lookup: CDR1 MNHNS, CDR2 SASEGT. The CDR3 contains 18 residues. Here the CDR3 reads CASSVWAGTGITNYGYTF. The CDR3 DNA sequence: TGTGCCAGCAGTGTGTGGGCCGGGACAGGGATTACTAACTATGGCTACACCTTC.

The V and J genes are TRBV5-1 and TRBJ1-5; a possible D gene is TRBD1 (5 bases). The CDR3 totals 15 residues. V was clipped by 0 bases and J by 0 bases, with 7 bases between them. Germline-derived CDR1 and CDR2 are SGHRS and YFSETQ. CDR3 sequence reads: CASSLAGDSNQPQHF. In nucleotides, the CDR3 is TGCGCCAGCAGCTTGGCGGGGGATAGCAATCAGCCCCAGCATTTT.

The chain links TRBV5-1 to TRBJ1-4, with a weak D call TRBD1 (6 bases). Trimming shortened V by 5 bases and J by 7 bases, and 24 bases separated the two germline ends. The CDR3 covers 17 residues. Germline CDR1 is SGHRS and CDR2 is YFSETQ. The CDR3 loop is CASRGREAGGNFEKLFF. The CDR3 DNA reads as TGCGCCAGCAGGGGGCGCGAAGCGGGGGGCAACTTTGAAAAACTGTTTTTT.

J is TRBJ2-1 and V is TRBV7-9, with D hard to call. Germline V lookup: CDR1 SEHNR, CDR2 FQNEAQ (reference sequence). Trimming pared 4 bases from V and 1 base from J, leaving 11 bases between. The CDR3 covers 15 residues. CDR3 region: CASSSLRGSYNEQFF. CDR3 nucleotides: TGTGCCAGCAGCTCCCTCCGAGGATCCTACAATGAGCAGTTCTTC. Complete variable domain (other parts from reference TRBV7-9 and TRBJ2-1): DTGVSQNPRHKITKRGQNVTFRCDPISEHNRLYWYRQTLGQGPEFLTYFQNEAQLEKSRLLSDRFSAERPKGSFSTLEIQRTEQGDSAMYLCASSSLRGSYNEQFFGPGTRLTVL.

The chain combines TRBV27 with TRBJ1-5; maybe TRBD1 (5 bases). Germline V lookup: CDR1 MNHEY, CDR2 SMNVEV (reference sequence). CDR3 length: 14 residues. V was trimmed by 0 bases and J by 5 bases, leaving 8 bases between them. The CDR3 spells CASSLSGDHQPQHF. The CDR3 DNA reads TGTGCCAGCAGTTTATCAGGGGATCATCAGCCCCAGCATTTT.

This rearrangement joins TRBV5-1 to TRBJ2-1, with 8 bases identical to TRBD1. V lost 3 bases and J lost 2; bases outside the gene matches: 4. The germline V gene has CDR1 SGHRS and CDR2 YFSETQ. The CDR3 runs to 15 residues. The CDR3 DNA sequence: TGCGCCAGCAGCTCTAGGACAGGGACCTACAATGAGCAGTTCTTC. Residues: CASSSRTGTYNEQFF. The whole variable domain, filled in from reference TRBV5-1 and TRBJ2-1, reads KAGVTQTPRYLIKTRGQQVTLSCSPISGHRSVSWYQQTPGQGLQFLFEYFSETQRNKGNFPGRFSGRQFSNSRSEMNVSTLELGDSALYLCASSSRTGTYNEQFFGPGTRLTVL.

J is TRBJ1-1 and V is TRBV18; D gene unclear. The V gene's germline CDR1 is KGHSH and CDR2 LQKENI. There are 12 residues in the CDR3. The V end was cut by 6 bases, the J end by 7 bases, with 12 bases between. CDR3 sequence reads: CASSPREIEAFF. CDR3 nucleotides: TGTGCCAGCTCCCCCCGAGAGATTGAAGCTTTCTTT.

This clone was counted a few times. V usage is TRBV29-1 and J usage is TRBJ1-4, with D possibly matching TRBD1 (5 bases). CDR1 and CDR2 from the germline V gene are SQVTM and ANQGSEA. This CDR3 spans 14 amino acids. Trimming left V 6 bases short and J 4 bases short, with 15 bases between. The CDR3 nucleotides read TGCAGCGTCCAGGGTTCAGGGCTTAATGAAAAACTGTTTTTT. This codes for CSVQGSGLNEKLFF. The complete variable domain, with remaining parts taken from reference TRBV29-1 and TRBJ1-4, reads SAVISQKPSRDICQRGTSLTIQCQVDSQVTMMFWYRQQPGQSLTLIATANQGSEATYESGFVIDKFPISRPNLTFSTLTVSNMSPEDSSIYLCSVQGSGLNEKLFFGSGTQLSVL.

The CDR3 DNA is TGCGCCAGCAGCCCGCAAGGGGCAAGTATTACCAAAAACATTCAGTACTTC. This translates into CASSPQGASITKNIQYF. The V call is TRBV4-1, the J call TRBJ2-4; a possible D gene is TRBD1 (5 bases). This CDR3 is 17 amino acids long. Germline CDR1 is MGHRA and CDR2 is YSYEKL. Trimming took 4 bases from V and 2 from J, leaving 18 bases between them.

This rearrangement joins TRBV6-5 to TRBJ1-1, with D uncertain. The CDR3 runs to 13 residues. V lost 5 bases to trimming and J lost 3 bases, with 10 bases between them. Per the germline V gene, CDR1 is MNHEY and CDR2 is SVGAGI. This chain's CDR3 is CASSPPHDTEAFF. The DNA for the CDR3 is TGTGCCAGCAGTCCCCCACATGACACTGAAGCTTTCTTT.

This chain connects TRBV28 to TRBJ1-5, with D unclear. The germline V and J ends were trimmed by 0 bases and 2 bases, with 8 bases remaining between them. The CDR3 has 15 amino acids. Germline CDR1 is MDHEN and CDR2 is SYDVKM. CDR3 region: CASSLWGRGNQPQHF. CDR3 DNA sequence: TGTGCCAGCAGTTTATGGGGCAGAGGCAATCAGCCCCAGCATTTT.

The CDR3 region has the DNA TGTGCCAGCAGCCCCGGGTTAGGTGACACCGGGGAGCTGTTTTTT. Translation gives CASSPGLGDTGELFF. The genes are TRBV11-2 and TRBJ2-2; unclear D gene. The CDR3 is made up of 15 amino acids. Germline V gene data show CDR1 as SGHAT and CDR2 as FQNNGV. Trimming took 5 bases from V and 3 from J, leaving 13 bases between them.

J is TRBJ1-2 and V is TRBV7-9, with 7 bases matching TRBD1. The CDR3 is 13 amino acids. Trimming cost V 5 bases and J 5 bases; bases outside gene matches: 5. Germline V gives CDR1 SEHNR, CDR2 FQNEAQ (reference sequence). The CDR3 nucleotides are TGTGCCAGCAGCCCGACAGGGAAGTATGGCTACACCTTC. Translating gives CASSPTGKYGYTF.

The rearrangement links TRBV10-3 to TRBJ1-2; D is unresolved. With 5 bases removed from V and 7 bases from J, the gap between germline ends came to 11 bases. The CDR3 has 12 residues. CDR1 and CDR2 (germline): ENHRY, SYGVKD. CDR3: CAISPGDLGYTF. As DNA, the CDR3 is TGTGCCATCAGTCCCGGAGACCTTGGCTACACCTTC.

This clone was observed a single time. The V and J genes are TRBV4-1 and TRBJ2-7; D is uncertain. The CDR3 has 13 residues. Between the trimmed V and J ends, which lost 4 bases and 0 bases, there was a span of 7 bases. Per the germline V gene, CDR1 is MGHRA and CDR2 is YSYEKL. CDR3 sequence reads: CASSLYRSYEQYF. As DNA, the CDR3 is TGCGCCAGCAGCCTGTATCGCTCCTACGAGCAGTACTTC.